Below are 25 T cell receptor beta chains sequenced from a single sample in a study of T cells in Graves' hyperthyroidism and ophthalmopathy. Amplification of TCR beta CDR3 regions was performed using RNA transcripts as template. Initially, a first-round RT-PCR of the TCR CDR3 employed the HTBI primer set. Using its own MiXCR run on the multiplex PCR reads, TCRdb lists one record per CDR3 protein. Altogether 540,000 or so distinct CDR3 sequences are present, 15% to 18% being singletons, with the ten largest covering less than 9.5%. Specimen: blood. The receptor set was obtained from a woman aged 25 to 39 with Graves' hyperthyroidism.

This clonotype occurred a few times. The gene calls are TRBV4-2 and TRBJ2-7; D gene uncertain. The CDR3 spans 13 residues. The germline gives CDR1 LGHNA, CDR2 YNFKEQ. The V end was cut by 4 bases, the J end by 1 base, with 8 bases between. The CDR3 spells CASSRQESYEQYF. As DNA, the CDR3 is TGTGCCAGCAGCCGGCAGGAATCCTACGAGCAGTACTTC.

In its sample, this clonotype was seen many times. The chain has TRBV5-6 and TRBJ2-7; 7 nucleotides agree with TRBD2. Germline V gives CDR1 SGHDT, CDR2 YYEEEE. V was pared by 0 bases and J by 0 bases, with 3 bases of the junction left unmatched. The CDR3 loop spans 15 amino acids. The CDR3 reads CASSLGDYSSYEQYF. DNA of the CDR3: TGTGCCAGCAGCTTGGGGGACTACAGCTCCTACGAGCAGTACTTC.

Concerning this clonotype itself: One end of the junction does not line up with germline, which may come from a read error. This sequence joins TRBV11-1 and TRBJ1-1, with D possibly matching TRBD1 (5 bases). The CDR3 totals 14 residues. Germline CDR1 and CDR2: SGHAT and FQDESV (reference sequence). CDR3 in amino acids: CVSSQGRREAKAFF. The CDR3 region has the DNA TGTGTCAGCAGCCAGGGCAGGAGAGAGGCGAAAGCTTTCTTT.

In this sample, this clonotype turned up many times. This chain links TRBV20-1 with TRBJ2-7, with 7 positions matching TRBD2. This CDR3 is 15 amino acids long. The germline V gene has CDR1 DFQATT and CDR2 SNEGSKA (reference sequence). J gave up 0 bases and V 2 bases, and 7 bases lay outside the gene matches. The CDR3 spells CSARPPAGSSYEQYF. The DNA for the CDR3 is TGCAGTGCTAGACCCCCAGCGGGGAGCTCCTACGAGCAGTACTTC.

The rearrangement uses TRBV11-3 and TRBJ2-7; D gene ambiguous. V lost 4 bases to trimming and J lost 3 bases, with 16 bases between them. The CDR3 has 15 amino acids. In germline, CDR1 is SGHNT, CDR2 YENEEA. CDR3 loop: CASSSKSGNFYEQYF. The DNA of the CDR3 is TGTGCCAGCAGCTCTAAGAGTGGCAATTTCTACGAGCAGTACTTC.

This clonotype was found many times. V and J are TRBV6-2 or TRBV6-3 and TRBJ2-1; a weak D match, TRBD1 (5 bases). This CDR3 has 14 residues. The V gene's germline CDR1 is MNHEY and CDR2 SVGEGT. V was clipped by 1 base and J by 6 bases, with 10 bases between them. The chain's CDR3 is CASSYCRVCNEQFF. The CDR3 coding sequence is TGTGCCAGCAGTTACTGCAGGGTATGCAATGAGCAGTTCTTC.

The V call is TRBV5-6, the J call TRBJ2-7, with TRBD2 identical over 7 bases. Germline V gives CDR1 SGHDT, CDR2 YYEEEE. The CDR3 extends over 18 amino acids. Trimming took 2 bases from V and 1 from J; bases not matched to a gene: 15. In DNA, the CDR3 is TGTGCCAGCAGCTTAGTGCGGTTAGGACTAGTGAGGTCCTACGAGCAGTACTTC. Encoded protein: CASSLVRLGLVRSYEQYF.

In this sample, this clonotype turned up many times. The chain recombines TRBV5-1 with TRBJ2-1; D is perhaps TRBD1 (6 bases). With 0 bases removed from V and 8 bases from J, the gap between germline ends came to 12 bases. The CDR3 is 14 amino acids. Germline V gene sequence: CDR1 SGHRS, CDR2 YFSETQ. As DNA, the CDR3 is TGCGCCAGCAGCTTGGGGGGGCCGGCCCATGAGCAGTTCTTC. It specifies CASSLGGPAHEQFF.

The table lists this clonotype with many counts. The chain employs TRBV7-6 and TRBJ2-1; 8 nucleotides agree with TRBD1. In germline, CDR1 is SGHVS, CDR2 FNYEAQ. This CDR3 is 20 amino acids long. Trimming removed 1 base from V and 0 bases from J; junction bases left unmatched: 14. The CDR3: CASSLDPPSRQGSSYNEQFF. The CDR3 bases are TGTGCCAGCAGCTTAGACCCGCCCTCGAGACAGGGGAGCTCCTACAATGAGCAGTTCTTC.

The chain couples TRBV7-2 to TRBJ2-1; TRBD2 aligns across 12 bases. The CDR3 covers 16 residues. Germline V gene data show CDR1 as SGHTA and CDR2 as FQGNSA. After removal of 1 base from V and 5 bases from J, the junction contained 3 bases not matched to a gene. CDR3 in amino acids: CASSLGTSGIHNEQFF. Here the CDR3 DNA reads TGTGCCAGCAGCTTAGGGACTAGCGGGATCCACAATGAGCAGTTCTTC.

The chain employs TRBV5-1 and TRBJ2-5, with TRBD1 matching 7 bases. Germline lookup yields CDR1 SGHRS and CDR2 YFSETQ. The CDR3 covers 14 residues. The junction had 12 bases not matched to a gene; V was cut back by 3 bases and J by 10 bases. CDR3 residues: CASSWDSRSRDQYF. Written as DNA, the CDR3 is TGCGCCAGCAGCTGGGACAGCCGATCCCGAGACCAGTACTTC.

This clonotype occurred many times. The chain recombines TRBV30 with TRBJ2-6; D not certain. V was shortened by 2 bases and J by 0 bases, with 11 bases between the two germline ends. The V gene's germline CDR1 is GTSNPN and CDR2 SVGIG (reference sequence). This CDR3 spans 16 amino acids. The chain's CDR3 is CAWSPYGISGANVLTF. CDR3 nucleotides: TGTGCCTGGAGTCCATACGGTATCTCTGGGGCCAACGTCCTGACTTTC.

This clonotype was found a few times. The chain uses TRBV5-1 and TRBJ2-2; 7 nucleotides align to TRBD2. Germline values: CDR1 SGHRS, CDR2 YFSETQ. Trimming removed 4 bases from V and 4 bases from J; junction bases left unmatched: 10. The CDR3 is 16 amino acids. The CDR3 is CASSQDPAGSTGELFF. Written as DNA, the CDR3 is TGCGCCAGCAGCCAGGACCCAGCGGGAAGCACCGGGGAGCTGTTTTTT.

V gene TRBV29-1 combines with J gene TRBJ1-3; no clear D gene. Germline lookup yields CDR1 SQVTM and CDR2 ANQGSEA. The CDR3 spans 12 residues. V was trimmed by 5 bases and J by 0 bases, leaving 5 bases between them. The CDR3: CSVRFSGNTIYF. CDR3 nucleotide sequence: TGCAGCGTTCGGTTCTCTGGAAACACCATATATTTT.

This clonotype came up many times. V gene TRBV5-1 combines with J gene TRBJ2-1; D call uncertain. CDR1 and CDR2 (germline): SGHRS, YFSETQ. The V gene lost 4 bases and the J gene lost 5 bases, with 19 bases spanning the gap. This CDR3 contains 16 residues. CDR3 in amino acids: CASSQMKGTMDNEQFF. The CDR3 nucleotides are TGCGCCAGCAGCCAAATGAAGGGAACGATGGACAATGAGCAGTTCTTC.

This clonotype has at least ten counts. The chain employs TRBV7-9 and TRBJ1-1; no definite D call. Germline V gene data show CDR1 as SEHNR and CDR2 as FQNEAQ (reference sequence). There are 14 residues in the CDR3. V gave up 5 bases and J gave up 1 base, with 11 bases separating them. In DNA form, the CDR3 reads TGTGCCAGCAGCCCCATGAGACAGAACACTGAAGCTTTCTTT. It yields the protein CASSPMRQNTEAFF.

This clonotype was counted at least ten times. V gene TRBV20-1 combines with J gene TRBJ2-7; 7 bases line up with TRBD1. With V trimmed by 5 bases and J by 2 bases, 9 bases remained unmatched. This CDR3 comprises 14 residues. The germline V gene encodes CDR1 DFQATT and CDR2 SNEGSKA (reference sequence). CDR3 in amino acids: CSAPRTGEPYEQYF. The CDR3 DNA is TGCAGTGCTCCTAGGACAGGCGAACCCTACGAGCAGTACTTC.

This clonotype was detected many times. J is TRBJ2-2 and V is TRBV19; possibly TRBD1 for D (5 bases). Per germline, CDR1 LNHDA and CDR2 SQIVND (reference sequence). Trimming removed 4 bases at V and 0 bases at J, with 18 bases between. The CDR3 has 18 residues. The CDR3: CASSSRASLPANTGELFF. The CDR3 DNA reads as TGTGCCAGTAGTAGCAGGGCGAGCCTTCCAGCGAACACCGGGGAGCTGTTTTTT.

The CDR3 protein is CASSIRQGTYNSPLHF. CDR3 DNA: TGTGCCAGTAGTATCCGACAGGGGACCTATAATTCACCCCTCCACTTT. The chain combines TRBV19 with TRBJ1-6; the match to TRBD1 covers 8 bases. Germline V gene lookup returns CDR1 LNHDA and CDR2 SQIVND (reference sequence). V lost 3 bases and J lost 2; bases outside the gene matches: 3. This CDR3 is 16 amino acids long. The full variable domain, completed using reference TRBV19 and TRBJ1-6, is DGGITQSPKYLFRKEGQNVTLSCEQNLNHDAMYWYRQDPGQGLRLIYYSQIVNDFQKGDIAEGYSVSREKKESFPLTVTSAQKNPTAFYLCASSIRQGTYNSPLHFGNGTRLTVT.

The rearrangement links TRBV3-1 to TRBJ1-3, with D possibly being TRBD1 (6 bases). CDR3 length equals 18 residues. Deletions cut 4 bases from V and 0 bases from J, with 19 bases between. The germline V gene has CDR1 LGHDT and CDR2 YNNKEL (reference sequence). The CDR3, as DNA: TGTGCCAGCAGCCGATTAGAAGAGGGGGGCAGCTCTGGAAACACCATATATTTT. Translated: CASSRLEEGGSSGNTIYF.

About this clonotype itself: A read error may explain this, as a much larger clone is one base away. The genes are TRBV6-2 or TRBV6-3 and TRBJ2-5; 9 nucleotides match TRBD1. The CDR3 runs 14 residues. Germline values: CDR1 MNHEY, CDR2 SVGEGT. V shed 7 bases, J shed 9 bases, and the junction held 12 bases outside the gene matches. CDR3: CASTQQGAHEAQYF. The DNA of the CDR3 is TGTGCCAGCACCCAACAGGGGGCCCACGAGGCCCAGTACTTC.

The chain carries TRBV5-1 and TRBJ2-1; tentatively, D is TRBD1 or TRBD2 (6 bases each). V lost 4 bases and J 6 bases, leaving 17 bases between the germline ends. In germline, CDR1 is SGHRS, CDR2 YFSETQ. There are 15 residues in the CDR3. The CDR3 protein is CASSQDRGPSNEQFF. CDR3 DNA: TGCGCCAGCAGCCAAGATCGGGGGCCTAGCAATGAGCAGTTCTTC.

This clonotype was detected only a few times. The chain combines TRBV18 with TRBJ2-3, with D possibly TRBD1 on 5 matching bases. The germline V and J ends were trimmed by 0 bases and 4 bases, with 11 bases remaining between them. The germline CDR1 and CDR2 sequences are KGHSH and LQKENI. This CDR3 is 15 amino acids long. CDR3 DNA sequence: TGTGCCAGCTCACCACCGTGGAAGGGGCCAGATACGCAGTATTTT. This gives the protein CASSPPWKGPDTQYF.

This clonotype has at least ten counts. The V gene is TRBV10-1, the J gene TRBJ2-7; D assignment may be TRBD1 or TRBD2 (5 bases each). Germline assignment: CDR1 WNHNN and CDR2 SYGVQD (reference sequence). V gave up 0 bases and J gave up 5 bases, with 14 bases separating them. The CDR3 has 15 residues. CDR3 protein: CASSESIGAYDEQYF. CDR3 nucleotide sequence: TGCGCCAGCAGTGAGTCGATCGGGGCTTACGACGAGCAGTACTTC.

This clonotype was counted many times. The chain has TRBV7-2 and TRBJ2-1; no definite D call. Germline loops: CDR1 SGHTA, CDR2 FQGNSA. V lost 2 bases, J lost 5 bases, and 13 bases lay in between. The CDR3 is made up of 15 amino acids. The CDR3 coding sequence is TGTGCCAGCAGCTTATCCGGCCTTACTCACAATGAGCAGTTCTTC. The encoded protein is CASSLSGLTHNEQFF.